This T cell receptor beta chain appears in the sequencing data of a study of cytomegalovirus exposure and HLA in healthy donors. V was cut by 2 bases and J by 6 bases, with 14 bases left in between. CDR3 length: 15 amino acids. CDR1 is SEHNR, CDR2 FQNEAQ, per germline (reference sequence). Overall study findings and caveats: Most TCR sequences were seen very rarely across donors, but some public TCRs occurred in many. Prior analysis indicated that the majority of TCR beta V segments exhibited productivity approximately 87% or approximately 30% of the time. Relative to equally common others, HLA-associated TCR beta chains showed greater clonal expansion in a later analysis. Cytomegalovirus-associated TCR beta chains were listed, numbering 164.

The study ran its PCR with 60 Vbeta and 13 Jbeta primers. Sequencing used immunoSEQ multiplex PCR; TCRdb keeps in-frame clones, though not all of them. The sample yields around 170,000 clones, more than 70% seen once. A word on this clone: As yet, its antigen is unknown.

The clonotype was recovered from a boy aged 2-9 years in good health and CMV-seronegative. The sample taken for sequencing was PBMCs. J is TRBJ2-1 and V is TRBV7-9; D is possibly TRBD2 (6 bases). The CDR3 coding sequence is TGTGCCAGCAGCTTAAATGTGGTGGAGGGCAATGAGCAGTTCTTC. Its translation: CASSLNVVEGNEQFF.